Below are 16 T cell receptor beta chains sequenced from a single sample in a study of CD8+ T cells in alopecia areata. RNA was extracted and reverse transcribed into cDNA as the sequencing template. Only in-frame clones appear in the TCRdb table, and some are missing; sequencing was by immunoSEQ multiplex PCR. The data show more than 85,000 clones, with about 64% seen just once and 15% to 18% held by the top ten. The treatment here: oral pan-JAK inhibitor, 5-10 mg twice daily. Sequencing was performed on CD8+ T cells sorted from blood, taken at week 4, from a patient treated with tofacitinib. These receptors were taken from a human donor with alopecia areata.

This clone has a single count. This chain joins TRBV2 and TRBJ2-7; no firm D call. V lost 6 bases, J lost 0 bases, and 12 bases lay in between. Germline V lookup: CDR1 SNHLY, CDR2 FYNNEI. The length of the CDR3 is 14 residues. DNA for the CDR3: TGTGCCAGCAGCGCCGGACCCTACTCCTACGAGCAGTACTTC. Its translation is CASSAGPYSYEQYF.

This chain uses TRBV7-9 with TRBJ1-2; 7 nucleotides align to TRBD1. Trimming cost V 5 bases and J 8 bases; bases outside gene matches: 14. From germline, CDR1 is SEHNR and CDR2 FQNEAQ (reference sequence). The CDR3 is 15 residues long. In nucleotides, the CDR3 is TGTGCCAGCAGCGGGACAGATACCCGGGATGGGGGCTACACCTTC. Encoded protein: CASSGTDTRDGGYTF.

The chain has TRBV7-8 and TRBJ1-1, with 11 bases aligning to TRBD1. Germline V gives CDR1 SGHVS, CDR2 FQNEAQ. This CDR3 has 17 amino acids. The trim removed 0 bases at V and 0 bases at J, leaving 3 bases unmatched. The CDR3 here is CASSLAWTGGLNTEAFF. The CDR3 DNA follows: TGTGCCAGCAGCTTAGCGTGGACAGGGGGCCTGAACACTGAAGCTTTCTTT.

This clone turned up a few times. The CDR3 loop reads CSVNDRESGGYTF. The CDR3 nucleotides read TGCAGCGTTAATGACAGGGAGAGTGGAGGCTACACCTTC. The chain uses TRBV29-1 and TRBJ1-2; TRBD1 agrees at 7 bases. The V gene end was trimmed by 5 bases and the J gene end by 8 bases; junction bases not matched to a gene: 11. CDR1 SQVTM and CDR2 ANQGSEA come from the germline V gene. The CDR3 has 13 residues.

This clone has just a few counts. The rearrangement joins TRBV7-9 to TRBJ1-2, with 9 bases fitting TRBD1. The V segment lost 4 bases and the J segment 7 bases; nucleotides outside the gene matches: 7. The CDR3 loop spans 14 amino acids. Germline assignment: CDR1 SEHNR and CDR2 FQNEAQ (reference sequence). The CDR3 DNA is TGTGCCAGCAGCTCATCGGGGACAGGGACTGGCTACACCTTC. It is translated as CASSSSGTGTGYTF.

This clone was seen only a few times. The V call is TRBV7-9, the J call TRBJ1-2; 8 positions agree with TRBD1. With V trimmed by 2 bases and J by 4 bases, 9 bases remained unmatched. This CDR3 region has 16 residues. Germline values: CDR1 SEHNR, CDR2 FQNEAQ (reference sequence). The CDR3 loop is CASSLSARGPIYGYTF. The CDR3 DNA is TGTGCCAGCAGCTTATCTGCCAGGGGGCCAATCTATGGCTACACCTTC.

V is TRBV29-1 and J is TRBJ2-2; tentative D call: TRBD2 (5 bases). V shed 7 bases and J shed 4 bases, with 19 bases lying between them. The CDR3 has 15 residues. Germline values: CDR1 SQVTM, CDR2 ANQGSEA. CDR3 region: CSAVLRGSTTGELFF. The CDR3 DNA is TGCAGCGCCGTTCTTCGGGGTTCGACCACCGGGGAGCTGTTTTTT.

This clone came up once. The rearrangement joins TRBV28 to TRBJ1-2; D not certain. V gave up 3 bases and J gave up 2 bases, with 10 bases separating them. This CDR3 is 14 amino acids long. The germline gives CDR1 MDHEN, CDR2 SYDVKM. The DNA of the CDR3 is TGTGCCAGCAGTTTCCGGCGGCTGAACTATGGCTACACCTTC. It encodes CASSFRRLNYGYTF.

This clone appeared a few times. The sample has other DNA sequences that encode this CDR3 too. V gene TRBV4-3 combines with J gene TRBJ2-7, with 13 nucleotides matching TRBD2. V gave up 1 base and J gave up 4 bases; unmatched junction bases: 1. The CDR3 spans 15 residues. Germline V CDR1 and CDR2: LGHNA, YSLEER. CDR3 sequence (DNA): TGCGCCAGCAGCCAAGGACTAGCGGGGGGTTACGAGCAGTACTTC. Amino acids: CASSQGLAGGYEQYF.

The rearrangement uses TRBV4-3 and TRBJ2-7; a weak D match, TRBD2 (6 bases). The CDR3 consists of 13 residues. V lost 6 bases to trimming and J lost 0 bases, with 9 bases between them. The germline V gene encodes CDR1 LGHNA and CDR2 YSLEER. This chain's CDR3 is CASSGGNSYEQYF. CDR3 bases: TGCGCCAGCAGTGGGGGGAACTCCTACGAGCAGTACTTC.

The genes are TRBV27 and TRBJ2-2, with 11 bases identical to TRBD2. V dropped 6 bases and J dropped 4; count of bases not matched to a gene: 4. The CDR3 runs 15 residues. In germline, CDR1 is MNHEY, CDR2 SMNVEV (reference sequence). The CDR3 sequence is CASRIAGGPTGELFF. The DNA of the CDR3 is TGTGCCAGCAGAATAGCGGGGGGGCCCACCGGGGAGCTGTTTTTT.

The chain is built from TRBV7-2 and TRBJ2-7; D gene ambiguous. There are 14 residues in the CDR3. V was trimmed by 5 bases and J by 2 bases, leaving 13 bases between them. Germline V lookup: CDR1 SGHTA, CDR2 FQGNSA. The DNA for the CDR3 is TGTGCCAGCAGCGCAAATGCAGGAGCCTACGAGCAGTACTTC. Protein: CASSANAGAYEQYF.

The chain uses TRBV9 and TRBJ2-3; TRBD2 matches 8 bases. Germline V lookup: CDR1 SGDLS, CDR2 YYNGEE. V gave up 5 bases and J gave up 4 bases; unmatched junction bases: 9. The CDR3 extends over 15 amino acids. The CDR3 is CASRRGAMGADTQYF. The DNA for the CDR3 is TGTGCCAGCAGGCGGGGGGCTATGGGCGCAGATACGCAGTATTTT.

V and J are TRBV25-1 and TRBJ2-1, with a possible D match to TRBD1 (5 bases). This CDR3 region has 13 residues. Germline-derived CDR1 and CDR2 are MGHDK and SYGVNS. V was cut by 7 bases and J by 7 bases, with 14 bases left in between. The CDR3 bases are TGTGCCAGCAAAAAATCAGGGAATAATGAGCAGTTCTTC. Translating it yields CASKKSGNNEQFF.

This chain joins TRBV29-1 and TRBJ1-1; D unclear. CDR1 and CDR2 (germline): SQVTM, ANQGSEA. V lost 5 bases and J lost 9, with 13 bases in between. This CDR3 has 11 amino acids. The CDR3 bases are TGCAGCGTTCTAATCCAGCCTCAAGCTTTCTTT. Its translation: CSVLIQPQAFF.

The chain recombines TRBV29-1 with TRBJ2-5; 7 bases are shared with TRBD1. V was pared by 3 bases and J by 6 bases, with 10 bases of the junction left unmatched. The germline CDR1 and CDR2 sequences are SQVTM and ANQGSEA. This CDR3 contains 14 residues. The CDR3 nucleotides read TGCAGCGTTGAGCCGACAGGGTTTACGAAGACCCAGTACTTC. It encodes CSVEPTGFTKTQYF. The full variable domain, completed using reference TRBV29-1 and TRBJ2-5, is SAVISQKPSRDICQRGTSLTIQCQVDSQVTMMFWYRQQPGQSLTLIATANQGSEATYESGFVIDKFPISRPNLTFSTLTVSNMSPEDSSIYLCSVEPTGFTKTQYFGPGTRLLVL.